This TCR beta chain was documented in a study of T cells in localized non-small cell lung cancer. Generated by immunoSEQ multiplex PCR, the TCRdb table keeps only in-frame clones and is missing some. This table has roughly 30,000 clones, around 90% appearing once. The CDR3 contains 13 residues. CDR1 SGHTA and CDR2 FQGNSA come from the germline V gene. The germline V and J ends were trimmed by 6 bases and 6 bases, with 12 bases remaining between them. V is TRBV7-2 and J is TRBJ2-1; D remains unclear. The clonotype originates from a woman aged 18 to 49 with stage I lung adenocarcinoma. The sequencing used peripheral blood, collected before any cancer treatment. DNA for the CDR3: TGTGCCAGCAGTCGTGACCAGCCCAATGAGCAGTTCTTC. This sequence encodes CASSRDQPNEQFF.